Listed below are T cell receptor beta chains from one sample, sequenced in a study of blood T cells in healthy people across ages. Each CDR3 protein is one row after TCRdb ran MiXCR on the 5' RACE reads. The sample records approximately 2,000,000 distinct CDR3 sequences, approximately 39% being singletons. Sequences were obtained from blood. The receptor source for this set is a human donor in good health. Each CDR3 is given without its conserved first and last residue. The order of the fields is V gene, CDR3 protein.

V: TRBV5-5; CDR3: ASSSMTGQSYNEQF
V: TRBV6-5; CDR3: ASSYSGGSYEQY
V: TRBV5-6; CDR3: ASRRGGSLAGGQETQY
V: TRBV7-2; CDR3: ASSFQGQGPYEQY
V: TRBV29-1; CDR3: SVRGGGYYGYT
V: TRBV12-3/TRBV12-4; CDR3: ASRGRDQPQH
V: TRBV6-1; CDR3: ASIDRGWSSGETQY
V: TRBV29-1; CDR3: SVELQGAGELF
V: TRBV10-3; CDR3: AISSDRDYGYT
V: TRBV10-3; CDR3: AISEYRGDSNQLQH
V: TRBV6-1; CDR3: ASLPPTSLGETKY
V: TRBV29-1; CDR3: SVEDRLAGAAATDTQY
V: TRBV4-2; CDR3: ASSQDLSREGQY
V: TRBV5-1; CDR3: ARETQY
V: TRBV3-1; CDR3: ASSQDERLQY
V: TRBV6-6; CDR3: ASPTLLRTDSNEQF
V: TRBV4-3; CDR3: ASSQRQKNGYT
V: TRBV9; CDR3: ASSVSGTGGYEQY
V: TRBV19; CDR3: ASSTLVLRHEQF
V: TRBV18; CDR3: ASSPLEGTNSPLH
V: TRBV10-3; CDR3: AITPGGWDTQY
V: TRBV7-2; CDR3: ASSWVWRRETQY
V: TRBV12-3/TRBV12-4; CDR3: ASASDGTEAF
V: TRBV4-2; CDR3: ASSQEGQATDTQY
V: TRBV7-2; CDR3: ASSSHQGGYNEQF
V: TRBV13; CDR3: ASSGTERSSTDTQY
V: TRBV7-6; CDR3: ASSLGGRSEQY
V: TRBV12-3/TRBV12-4; CDR3: ASSLELAGTNEQY
V: TRBV2; CDR3: ASSVLGLGTDTQY
V: TRBV11-3; CDR3: ASSLDQGSGNTIY
V: TRBV29-1; CDR3: SVTDGTSYEQY